Presented here are 4 T cell receptor beta chains from one specimen sequenced in a study of OX40 agonist ivuxolimab in advanced cancers. Measured with immunoSEQ multiplex PCR; TCRdb has only the in-frame clones, and not every one. The table shows 60,000 to 85,000 clones, with roughly 90% occurring only once. Sequenced here: CD4+ or CD8+ T cells sorted from blood, sampled in a trial of the OX40 agonist ivuxolimab. The receptor set was obtained from an adult with an advanced solid tumor such as melanoma, head and neck, liver or kidney cancer.

V usage is TRBV7-9 and J usage is TRBJ1-1, with 11 positions matching TRBD1. This CDR3 contains 14 residues. The ends lost 5 bases at V and 5 bases at J; junction bases unmatched: 4. Germline V gene lookup returns CDR1 SEHNR and CDR2 FQNEAQ (reference sequence). CDR3 nucleotides: TGTGCCAGCAGCCCAGGGACAGGGGGAACTGAAGCTTTCTTT. This codes for CASSPGTGGTEAFF.

This rearrangement joins TRBV27 to TRBJ1-6; a possible D gene is TRBD1 (6 bases). CDR1 MNHEY and CDR2 SMNVEV come from the germline V gene (reference sequence). The CDR3 has 15 residues. The ends were cut back, 6 bases at V and 6 bases at J, with 15 bases in the middle. As DNA, the CDR3 is TGTGCCAGCAGACCCCAGGGGTCACGTAATTCACCCCTCCACTTT. This codes for CASRPQGSRNSPLHF.

The chain carries TRBV5-6 and TRBJ2-3; 12 bases map to TRBD2. The CDR3 contains 16 residues. V shed 3 bases and J 5 bases; nucleotides not matched to a gene: 7. Germline V gives CDR1 SGHDT, CDR2 YYEEEE. CDR3 nucleotide sequence: TGTGCCAGCAGCTCTGCCGGACTAGCGGGGAAAGATACGCAGTATTTT. Amino acid sequence: CASSSAGLAGKDTQYF.

In its sample, this clone was seen a few times. CDR3 sequence reads: CASSKKPDRMDAGNTIYF. DNA of the CDR3: TGCGCCAGCAGCAAAAAACCGGACAGGATGGATGCTGGAAACACCATATATTTT. The gene calls are TRBV5-1 and TRBJ1-3; 7 positions match TRBD1. Germline loops: CDR1 SGHRS, CDR2 YFSETQ. CDR3 size: 18 residues. J lost 2 bases, V lost 4 bases, and 15 bases had no gene match.